This TCR beta chain was captured by sequencing in a study of blood T cells in healthy people across ages. This clonotype appeared a few times. What it binds is not known. Study-level findings and limits: Total diversity from one million sequenced T cells was likely underestimated.

The authors ran a second PCR of about 6 to 12 cycles using a sample-barcoded 5' primer and a J-beta primer mix. A single record per CDR3 protein comes from TCRdb applying MiXCR to the 5' RACE reads. Here the sample spans some 290,000 distinct CDR3 sequences, roughly 26% being singletons. The CDR3 has 15 amino acids. Germline V lookup: CDR1 SGHTA, CDR2 FQGTGA. The rearrangement joins TRBV7-3 to TRBJ2-5; TRBD2 aligns across 7 bases. The end of the DNA aligns better with TRBJ2-1, so the J call may be wrong. This clonotype originated in a woman aged 70-85 years in good health. Material for sequencing was blood. The CDR3 loop reads CASSLRYLADNEQFF. CDR3 bases: TGTGCCAGCAGCTTAAGGTACCTAGCGGACAATGAGCAGTTCTTC.